This T cell receptor beta chain was sequenced during a study of T cells in Graves' hyperthyroidism and ophthalmopathy. The source material, RNA transcripts, was used to amplify TCR beta CDR3 regions. An initial round of RT-PCR targeting the TCR CDR3 relied on the HTBI primer set. TCRdb re-called the multiplex PCR reads with MiXCR, one entry per CDR3 protein. The repertoire consists of fewer than 900,000 distinct CDR3 sequences, with less than 20% occurring once and the leading ten covering 8.4%. Newly diagnosed hyperthyroidism, duration under 2 months, in patients aged 18 to 65. This clonotype was recorded a few times. V lost 0 bases to trimming and J lost 6 bases; unmatched junction nucleotides: 7. This CDR3 comprises 15 residues. Looked up from germline, CDR1 is MGHRA and CDR2 is YSYEKL.

The sequenced sample was blood. This receptor was taken from a man between 18 and 35 years old with Graves' hyperthyroidism. The chain carries TRBV4-1 and TRBJ1-1, with 7 bases fitting TRBD1. The DNA of the CDR3 is TGCGCCAGCAGCCAAGAGACAGGGAGTGCGGCTGAAGCTTTCTTT. Its translation is CASSQETGSAAEAFF.